These T cell receptor beta chains were read from a single sample in a study of blood T cell repertoires in COVID-19. TCRdb's table, derived via immunoSEQ multiplex PCR, lists solely in-frame clones and lacks some. The sample has tens of thousands of clones; 88% are singletons. Sequenced material: peripheral blood. The receptors here all came from a man aged 60-69 years with COVID-19, enrolled during active disease. CDR3s include the opening cysteine and the closing phenylalanine or tryptophan. Fields, in order: J gene, V gene, D gene, clone size, CDR3 DNA, CDR3 protein. D genes are given only for firm matches. Not every row has a clone size; where given, it reads once, few, many or a size class.

>TRBJ2-1|TRBV28|TRBD2|-
TGTGCCAGCAGTTTGGTGGCGGGAGGATCCTACAATGAGCAGTTCTTC
CASSLVAGGSYNEQFF
>TRBJ2-1|TRBV20-1|-|-
TGCAGTTCTGGTAACAACAATGAGCAGTTCTTC
CSSGNNNEQFF
>TRBJ2-7|TRBV10-3|-|-
TGTGCCACAGGGGGGTCTAGCAACGAGCAGTACTTC
CATGGSSNEQYF
>TRBJ2-2|TRBV19|-|-
TGTGCCAGTAGTATCGGCGGGTCGCGAACTGGTGAGCTGTTTTTT
CASSIGGSRTGELFF
>TRBJ2-7|TRBV28|TRBD1|-
TGTGCCACCTTAAGACAGGGGAACGAGCAGTACTTC
CATLRQGNEQYF
>TRBJ2-1|TRBV10-3|-|-
TGTGCCATCAGTGAGGGGACACACCGTGGCGGTGAGCAGTTCTTC
CAISEGTHRGGEQFF
>TRBJ2-2|TRBV6-1|TRBD1|few
TGTGCCAGCAGTGCCCGGGACAGGGTTAACACCGGGGAGCTGTTTTTT
CASSARDRVNTGELFF
>TRBJ2-7|TRBV6-6|TRBD1|-
TGTGCCAGCATCTACGGGGGACAGGGGGCCCACGAGCAGTACTTC
CASIYGGQGAHEQYF
>TRBJ1-2|TRBV19|TRBD1|-
TGTGCCAGTAGTATAACCGGGACAGCGAATGGCTACACCTTC
CASSITGTANGYTF
>TRBJ1-3|TRBV23-1|-|once
TGCGCCAGCAGTTGGTGGGGGGTGTGGGGAAACACCATATATTTT
CASSWWGVWGNTIYF
>TRBJ1-4|TRBV4-2|TRBD1|-
TGTGCCAGCAGCGGCCGGGACAGGGAAAAACTGTTTTTT
CASSGRDREKLFF
>TRBJ2-1|TRBV7-3|TRBD2|-
TGTGCCAGCAGCATGTCTAGCGGCCCCCCCGAGTTCTTC
CASSMSSGPPEFF
>TRBJ1-5|TRBV12-3/TRBV12-4|-|few
TGTGCCAGCAGCCGGTTAGCGCGTCAGCCCCAGCATTTT
CASSRLARQPQHF
>TRBJ1-6|TRBV5-4|TRBD1|-
TGTGCCAGCAGCTTGGCAAAACAGGGGAGTAATTCACCCCTCCACTTT
CASSLAKQGSNSPLHF
>TRBJ2-1|TRBV4-1|TRBD2|once
TGCGCCAGCAGCCCTGGACTAGCGGGAAGCTCCTACAATGAGCAGTTCTTC
CASSPGLAGSSYNEQFF
>TRBJ2-3|TRBV3-1/TRBV3-2|TRBD1|-
TGTGCCAGCAGCCAAGGGACAGGGAGCACAGATACGCAGTATTTT
CASSQGTGSTDTQYF
>TRBJ2-7|TRBV4-3|-|-
TGCGCCAGCAGCCAAGGATATGGGGCGTATTCCTACGAGCAGTACTTC
CASSQGYGAYSYEQYF
>TRBJ2-3|TRBV7-9|TRBD2|-
TGTGCCAGCAGCTTAGGGGGCGGGAGGGCCCTCACAGATACGCAGTATTTT
CASSLGGGRALTDTQYF
>TRBJ2-7|TRBV20-1|-|few
TGCAGTGCGCGGGTTGGGGACGAGCAGTACTTC
CSARVGDEQYF
>TRBJ2-5|TRBV11-2|-|-
TGTGCCAGCAGCCCATGGGAGGAGACCCAGTACTTC
CASSPWEETQYF
>TRBJ1-1|TRBV19|TRBD1|-
TGTGCCAGTAGTTCTACAGGGGACACTGAAGCTTTCTTT
CASSSTGDTEAFF
>TRBJ2-1|TRBV5-1|TRBD1|once
TGCGCCAGCAGCTCGGGACAGGCGACGGATGAGCAGTTCTTC
CASSSGQATDEQFF
>TRBJ2-5|TRBV6-5|-|-
TGTGCCAGCAGTTACTCCCAGAAAGAGACCCAGTACTTC
CASSYSQKETQYF
>TRBJ1-2|TRBV4-3|TRBD1|-
TGCGCCAGCAGCCCGGGACAGGTGGACTATGGCTACACCTTC
CASSPGQVDYGYTF